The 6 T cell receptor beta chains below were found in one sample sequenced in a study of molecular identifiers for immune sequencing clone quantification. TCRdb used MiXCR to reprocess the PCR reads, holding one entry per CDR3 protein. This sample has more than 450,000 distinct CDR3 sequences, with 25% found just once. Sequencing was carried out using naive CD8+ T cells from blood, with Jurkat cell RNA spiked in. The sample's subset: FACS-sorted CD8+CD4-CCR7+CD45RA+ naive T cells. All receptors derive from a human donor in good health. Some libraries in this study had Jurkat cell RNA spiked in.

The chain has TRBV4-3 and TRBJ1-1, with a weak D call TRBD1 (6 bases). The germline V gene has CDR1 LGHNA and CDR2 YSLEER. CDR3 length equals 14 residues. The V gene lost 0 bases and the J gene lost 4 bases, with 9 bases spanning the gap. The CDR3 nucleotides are TGCGCCAGCAGCCAAGATCAGGGGAGCACTGAAGCTTTCTTT. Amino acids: CASSQDQGSTEAFF.

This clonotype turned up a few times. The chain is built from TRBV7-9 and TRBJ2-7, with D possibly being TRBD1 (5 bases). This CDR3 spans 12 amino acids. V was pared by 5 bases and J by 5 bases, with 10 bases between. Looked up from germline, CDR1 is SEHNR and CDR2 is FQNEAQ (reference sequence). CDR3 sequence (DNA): TGTGCCAGCAGCAAGGACACCCACGAGCAGTACTTC. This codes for CASSKDTHEQYF.

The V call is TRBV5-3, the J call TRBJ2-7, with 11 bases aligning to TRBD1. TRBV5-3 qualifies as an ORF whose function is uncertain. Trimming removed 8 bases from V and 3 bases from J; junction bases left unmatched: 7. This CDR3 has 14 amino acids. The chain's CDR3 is CASSRDRGYYEQYF. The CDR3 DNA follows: TGTGCCAGCAGCCGGGACAGGGGGTACTACGAGCAGTACTTC.

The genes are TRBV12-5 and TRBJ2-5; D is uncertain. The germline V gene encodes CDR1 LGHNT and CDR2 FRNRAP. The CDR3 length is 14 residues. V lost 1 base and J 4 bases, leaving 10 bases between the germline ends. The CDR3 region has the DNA TGTGCTAGTGGTTTGGGGCATGGGGTAGAGACCCAGTACTTC. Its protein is CASGLGHGVETQYF.

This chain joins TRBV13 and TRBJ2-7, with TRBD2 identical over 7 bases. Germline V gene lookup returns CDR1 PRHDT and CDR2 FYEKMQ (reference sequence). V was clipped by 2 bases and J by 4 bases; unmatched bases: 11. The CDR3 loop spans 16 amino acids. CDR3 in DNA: TGTGCCAGCAGCTTACGTAGGGGCACTAGCGCTTACGAGCAGTACTTC. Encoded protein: CASSLRRGTSAYEQYF.

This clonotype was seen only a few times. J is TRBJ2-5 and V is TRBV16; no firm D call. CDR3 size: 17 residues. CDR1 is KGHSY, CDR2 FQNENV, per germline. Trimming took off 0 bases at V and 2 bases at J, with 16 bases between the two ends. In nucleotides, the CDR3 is TGTGCCAGCAGCCAATCCCTTTCGTCGTCAGCACAAGAGACCCAGTACTTC. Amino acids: CASSQSLSSSAQETQYF. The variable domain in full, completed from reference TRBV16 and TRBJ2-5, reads GEEVAQTPKHLVRGEGQKAKLYCAPIKGHSYVFWYQQVLKNEFKFLISFQNENVFDETGMPKERFSAKCLPNSPCSLEIQATKLEDSAVYFCASSQSLSSSAQETQYFGPGTRLLVL.